Sequencing of this TCR beta chain was carried out in a study of cytomegalovirus exposure and HLA in healthy donors. General study findings and limits: There were some V segments, including TRBV6-2 and TRBV6-3, excluded as indistinguishable. Donors were assumed by presence/absence analyses to have roughly uniform sequencing depth.

The study ran its PCR with 60 Vbeta and 13 Jbeta primers. Data came from immunoSEQ multiplex PCR; TCRdb stores just in-frame clones and leaves some out. Altogether some 130,000 clones are present, 76% being singletons, with the ten largest covering over 3%. From germline, CDR1 is SGHAT and CDR2 FQNNGV. The CDR3 consists of 14 residues. The V and J ends lost 1 base and 2 bases respectively, with 9 bases between them. For this clone: The antigen is not known.

Donors were ostensibly healthy at sampling, although undocumented immune exposures were probable. The sample taken for sequencing was PBMCs. The TCR sequence derives from a man between 35 and 55 years old in good health and CMV-seronegative. This rearrangement joins TRBV11-2 to TRBJ2-7; D is possibly TRBD1 (6 bases). The CDR3 DNA follows: TGTGCCAGCAGCTTAGTACAGGGAGCCTACGAGCAGTACTTC. This translates into CASSLVQGAYEQYF.